The T cell receptor beta chain described here comes from a study of blood T cell repertoires in COVID-19. V lost 0 bases and J lost 1; bases outside the gene matches: 5. The CDR3 sequence is 18 residues long. CDR1 and CDR2 from the germline V gene are SNHLY and FYNNEI. Only in-frame clones appear in the TCRdb table, and some are missing; sequencing was by immunoSEQ multiplex PCR. The repertoire holds more than 200,000 clones, with roughly 90% as singletons. Self-reported history from a screening survey and questionnaire set each donor's cohort. The sequenced material came from PBMCs or T cells enriched from blood (not recorded which). This sequence joins TRBV2 and TRBJ2-5; 13 nucleotides line up with TRBD2. The source is a woman under 40 with acute COVID-19. The CDR3 sequence: CASSEALLAGGTQETQYF. In nucleotides, the CDR3 is TGTGCCAGCAGTGAAGCGCTACTAGCGGGGGGGACCCAAGAGACCCAGTACTTC.